This TCR beta chain was sequenced in a study of response to subunit inactivated influenza vaccine. The V end lost 6 bases, the J end lost 1 base, and 13 bases lay between the germline ends. Germline V gene lookup returns CDR1 MDHEN and CDR2 SYDVKM. CDR3 size: 15 residues. TCRdb re-called the RT-PCR reads through MiXCR, storing one row per CDR3 protein. The data show 800,000 to 1,000,000 distinct CDR3 sequences, 21% seen once. Remarks on this clonotype: Its antigen is as yet unknown.

Study-level results: There was a suggestion from the authors that each seasonal influenza vaccination recruits few new T cells.

The TCR comes from a man between 45 and 60 years old who received an inactivated influenza vaccine. The sample in question was PBMCs from blood, obtained 5 days after vaccination. The chain uses TRBV28 and TRBJ1-5; no definite D call. The chain's CDR3 is CASSPLGSSNQPQHF. The CDR3 DNA sequence: TGTGCCAGCAGCCCGCTTGGGTCAAGCAATCAGCCCCAGCATTTT.